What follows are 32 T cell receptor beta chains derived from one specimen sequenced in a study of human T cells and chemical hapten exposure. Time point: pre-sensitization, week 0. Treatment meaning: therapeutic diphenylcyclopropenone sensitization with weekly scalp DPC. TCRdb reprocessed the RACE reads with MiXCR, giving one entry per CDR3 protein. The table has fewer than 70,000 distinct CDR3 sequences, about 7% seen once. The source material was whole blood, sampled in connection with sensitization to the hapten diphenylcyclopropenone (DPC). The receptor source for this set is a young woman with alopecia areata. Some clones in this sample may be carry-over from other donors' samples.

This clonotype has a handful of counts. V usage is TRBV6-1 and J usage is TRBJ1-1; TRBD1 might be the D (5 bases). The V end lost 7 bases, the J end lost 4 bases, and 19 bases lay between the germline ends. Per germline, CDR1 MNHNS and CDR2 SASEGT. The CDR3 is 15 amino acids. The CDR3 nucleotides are TGTGCCAGCATTTTCTACCCGGGACTCAGCACTGAAGCTTTCTTT. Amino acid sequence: CASIFYPGLSTEAFF.

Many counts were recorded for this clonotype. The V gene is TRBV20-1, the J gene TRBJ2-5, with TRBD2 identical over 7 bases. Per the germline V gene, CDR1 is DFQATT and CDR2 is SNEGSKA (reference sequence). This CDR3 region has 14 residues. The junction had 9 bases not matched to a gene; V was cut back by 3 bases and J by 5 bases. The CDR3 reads CSARSPGRVETQYF. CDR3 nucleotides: TGCAGTGCTAGGAGCCCGGGGAGGGTGGAGACCCAGTACTTC.

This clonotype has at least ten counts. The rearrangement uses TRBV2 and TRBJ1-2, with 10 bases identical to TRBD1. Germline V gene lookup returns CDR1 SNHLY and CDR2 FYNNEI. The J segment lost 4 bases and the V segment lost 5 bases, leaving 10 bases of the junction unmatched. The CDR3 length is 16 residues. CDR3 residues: CASSPQTGGATYGYTF. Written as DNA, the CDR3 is TGTGCCAGCAGTCCGCAGACAGGGGGCGCGACCTATGGCTACACCTTC.

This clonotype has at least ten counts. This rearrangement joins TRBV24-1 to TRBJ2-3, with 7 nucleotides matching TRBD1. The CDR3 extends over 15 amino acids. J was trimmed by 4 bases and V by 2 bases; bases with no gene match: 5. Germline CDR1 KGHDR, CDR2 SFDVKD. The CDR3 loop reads CATSDSKQGSDTQYF. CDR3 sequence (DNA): TGTGCCACCAGTGATTCCAAACAGGGGTCAGATACGCAGTATTTT.

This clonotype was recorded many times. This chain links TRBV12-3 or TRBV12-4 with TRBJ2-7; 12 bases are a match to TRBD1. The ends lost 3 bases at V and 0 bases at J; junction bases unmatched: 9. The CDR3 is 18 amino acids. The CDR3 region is CASSFGTGGSLFSYEQYF. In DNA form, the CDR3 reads TGTGCCAGCAGTTTTGGGACAGGGGGCAGTTTATTCTCCTACGAGCAGTACTTC.

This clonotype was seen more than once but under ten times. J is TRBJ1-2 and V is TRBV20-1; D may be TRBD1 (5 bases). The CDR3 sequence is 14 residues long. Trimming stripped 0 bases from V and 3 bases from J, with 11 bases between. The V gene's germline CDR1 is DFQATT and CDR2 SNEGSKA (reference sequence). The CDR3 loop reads CSARESGVDYGYTF. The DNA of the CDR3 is TGCAGTGCTAGAGAATCGGGGGTTGACTATGGCTACACCTTC.

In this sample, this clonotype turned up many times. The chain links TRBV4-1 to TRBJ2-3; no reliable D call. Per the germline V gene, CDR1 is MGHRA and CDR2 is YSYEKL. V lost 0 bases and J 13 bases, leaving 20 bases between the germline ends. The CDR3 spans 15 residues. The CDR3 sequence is CASSQDRVPPAAEYF. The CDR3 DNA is TGCGCCAGCAGCCAAGATAGGGTACCACCGGCAGCAGAGTATTTT.

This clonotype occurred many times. The CDR3 DNA sequence: TGTGCCAGCTCACCACTGAGACAGGGTAATTCACCCCTCCACTTT. Translation: CASSPLRQGNSPLHF. The chain recombines TRBV18 with TRBJ1-6; 7 nucleotides line up with TRBD1. The V gene end was trimmed by 1 base and the J gene end by 6 bases; junction bases not matched to a gene: 3. The CDR3 is 15 amino acids. Germline-derived CDR1 and CDR2 are KGHSH and LQKENI.

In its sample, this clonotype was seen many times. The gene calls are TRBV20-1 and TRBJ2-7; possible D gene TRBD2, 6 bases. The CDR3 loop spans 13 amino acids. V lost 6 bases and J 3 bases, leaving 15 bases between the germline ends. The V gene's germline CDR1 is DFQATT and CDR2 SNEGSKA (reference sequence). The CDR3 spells CSAKGLIIYEQYF. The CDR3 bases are TGCAGTGCAAAGGGACTTATTATCTACGAGCAGTACTTC.

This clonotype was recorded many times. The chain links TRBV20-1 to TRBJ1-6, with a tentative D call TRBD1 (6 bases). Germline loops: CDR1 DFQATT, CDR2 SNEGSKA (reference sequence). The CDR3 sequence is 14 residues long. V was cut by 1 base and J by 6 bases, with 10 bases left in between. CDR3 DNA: TGCAGTGCTAGAGGGGACACCTTTAATTCACCCCTCCACTTT. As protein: CSARGDTFNSPLHF.

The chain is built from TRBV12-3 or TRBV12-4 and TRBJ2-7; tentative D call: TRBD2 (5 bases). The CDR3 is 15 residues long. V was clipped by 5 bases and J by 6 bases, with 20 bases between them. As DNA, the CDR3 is TGTGCCAGCAGTCCGCCTCCCTTGCCGGCGGGCGAGCAGTACTTC. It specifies CASSPPPLPAGEQYF.

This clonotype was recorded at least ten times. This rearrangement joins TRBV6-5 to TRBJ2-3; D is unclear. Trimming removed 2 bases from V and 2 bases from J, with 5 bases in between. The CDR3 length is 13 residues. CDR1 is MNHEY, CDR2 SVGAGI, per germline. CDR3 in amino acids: CASSYGFTDTQYF. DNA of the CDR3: TGTGCCAGCAGTTACGGCTTCACAGATACGCAGTATTTT.

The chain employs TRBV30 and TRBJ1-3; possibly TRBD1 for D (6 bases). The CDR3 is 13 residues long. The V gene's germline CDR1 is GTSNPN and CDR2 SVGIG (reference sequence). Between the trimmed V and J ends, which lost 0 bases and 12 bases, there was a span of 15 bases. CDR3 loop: CAWSVGQPQVIYF. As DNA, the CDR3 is TGTGCCTGGAGTGTGGGACAACCACAAGTCATATATTTT.

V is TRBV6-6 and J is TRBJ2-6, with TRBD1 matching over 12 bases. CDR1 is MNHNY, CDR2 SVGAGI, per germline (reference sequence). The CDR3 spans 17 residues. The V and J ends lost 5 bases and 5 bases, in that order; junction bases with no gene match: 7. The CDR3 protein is CASSPPGQGARANVLTF. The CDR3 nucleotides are TGTGCCAGCAGTCCGCCGGGACAGGGGGCAAGGGCCAACGTCCTGACTTTC.

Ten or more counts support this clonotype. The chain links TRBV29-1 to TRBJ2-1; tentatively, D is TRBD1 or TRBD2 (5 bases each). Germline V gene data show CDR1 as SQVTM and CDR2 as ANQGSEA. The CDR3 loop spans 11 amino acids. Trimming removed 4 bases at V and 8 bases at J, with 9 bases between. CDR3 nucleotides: TGCAGCGTTGTAGAGGGGTATGAGCAGTTCTTC. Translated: CSVVEGYEQFF.

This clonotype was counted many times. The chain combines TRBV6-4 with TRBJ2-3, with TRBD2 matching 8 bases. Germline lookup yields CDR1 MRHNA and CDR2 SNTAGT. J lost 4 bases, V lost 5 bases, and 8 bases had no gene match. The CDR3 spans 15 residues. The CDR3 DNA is TGTGCCAGCAGTCCCGTCGGGGGGGCTTCAGATACGCAGTATTTT. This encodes CASSPVGGASDTQYF.

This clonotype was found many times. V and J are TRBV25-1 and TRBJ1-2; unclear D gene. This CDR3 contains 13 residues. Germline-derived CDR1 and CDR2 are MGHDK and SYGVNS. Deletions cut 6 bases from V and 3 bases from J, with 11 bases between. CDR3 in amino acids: CASRAAGDYGYTF. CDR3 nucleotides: TGTGCCAGCAGGGCGGCAGGCGACTATGGCTACACCTTC.

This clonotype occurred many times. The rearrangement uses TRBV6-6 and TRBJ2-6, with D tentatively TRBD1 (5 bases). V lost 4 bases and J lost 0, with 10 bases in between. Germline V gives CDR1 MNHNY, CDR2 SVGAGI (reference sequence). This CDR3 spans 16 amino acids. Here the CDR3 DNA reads TGTGCCAGCAGTTCTCACCAGGGCTCTGGGGCCAACGTCCTGACTTTC. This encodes CASSSHQGSGANVLTF.

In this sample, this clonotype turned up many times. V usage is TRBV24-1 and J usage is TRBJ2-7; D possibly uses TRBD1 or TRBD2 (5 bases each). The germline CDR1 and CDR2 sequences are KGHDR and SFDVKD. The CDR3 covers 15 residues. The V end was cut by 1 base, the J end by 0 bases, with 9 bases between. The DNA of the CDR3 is TGTGCCACCAGTGATTTAGGGACGGACTCCTACGAGCAGTACTTC. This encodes CATSDLGTDSYEQYF.

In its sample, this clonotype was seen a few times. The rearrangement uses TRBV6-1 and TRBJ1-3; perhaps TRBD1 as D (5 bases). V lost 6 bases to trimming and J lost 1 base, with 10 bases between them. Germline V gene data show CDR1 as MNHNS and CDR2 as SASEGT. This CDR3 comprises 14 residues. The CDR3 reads CASRDGASGNTIYF. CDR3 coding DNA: TGTGCCAGCAGGGATGGGGCTTCTGGAAACACCATATATTTT.

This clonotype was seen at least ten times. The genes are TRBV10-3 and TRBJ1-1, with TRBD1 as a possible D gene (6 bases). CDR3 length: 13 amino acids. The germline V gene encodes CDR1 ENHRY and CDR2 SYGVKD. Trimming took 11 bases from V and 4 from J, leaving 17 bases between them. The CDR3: CAHRTVQGTEAFF. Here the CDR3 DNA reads TGTGCCCACCGGACAGTACAAGGCACTGAAGCTTTCTTT.

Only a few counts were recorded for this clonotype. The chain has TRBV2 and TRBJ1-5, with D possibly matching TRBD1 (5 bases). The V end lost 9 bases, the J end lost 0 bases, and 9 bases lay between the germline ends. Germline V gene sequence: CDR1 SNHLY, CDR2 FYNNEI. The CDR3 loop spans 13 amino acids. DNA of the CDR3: TGTGCCAGTGACAGCTATAGCAATCAGCCCCAGCATTTT. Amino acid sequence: CASDSYSNQPQHF.

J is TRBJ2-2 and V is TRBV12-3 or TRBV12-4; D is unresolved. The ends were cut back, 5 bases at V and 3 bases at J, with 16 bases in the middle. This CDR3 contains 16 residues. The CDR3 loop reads CASSPPFIADTGELFF. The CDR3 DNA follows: TGTGCCAGCAGTCCGCCGTTTATAGCAGACACCGGGGAGCTGTTTTTT.

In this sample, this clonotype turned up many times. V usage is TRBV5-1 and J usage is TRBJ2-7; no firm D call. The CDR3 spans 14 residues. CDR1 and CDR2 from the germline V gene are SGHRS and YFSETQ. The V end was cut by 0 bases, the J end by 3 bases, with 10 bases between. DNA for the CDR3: TGCGCCAGCAGCTTGGGTGGTACTATCTACGAGCAGTACTTC. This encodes CASSLGGTIYEQYF.

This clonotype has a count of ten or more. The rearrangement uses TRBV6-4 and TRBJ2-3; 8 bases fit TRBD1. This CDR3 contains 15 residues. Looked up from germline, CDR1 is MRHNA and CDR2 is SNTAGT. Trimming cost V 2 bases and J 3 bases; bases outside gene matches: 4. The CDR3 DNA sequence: TGTGCCAGCAGTGACGGAACAGGGGGGACAGATACGCAGTATTTT. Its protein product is CASSDGTGGTDTQYF.

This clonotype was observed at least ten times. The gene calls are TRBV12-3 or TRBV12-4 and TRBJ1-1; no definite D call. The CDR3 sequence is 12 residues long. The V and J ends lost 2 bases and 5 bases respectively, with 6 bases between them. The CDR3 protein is CASSLRETEAFF. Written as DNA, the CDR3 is TGTGCCAGCAGTTTACGGGAGACTGAAGCTTTCTTT.

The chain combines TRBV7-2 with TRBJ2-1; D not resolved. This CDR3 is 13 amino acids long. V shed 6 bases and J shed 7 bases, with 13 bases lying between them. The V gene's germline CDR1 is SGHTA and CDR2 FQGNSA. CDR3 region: CASRLEVGNEQFF. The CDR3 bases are TGTGCCAGCAGACTGGAAGTAGGTAATGAGCAGTTCTTC.

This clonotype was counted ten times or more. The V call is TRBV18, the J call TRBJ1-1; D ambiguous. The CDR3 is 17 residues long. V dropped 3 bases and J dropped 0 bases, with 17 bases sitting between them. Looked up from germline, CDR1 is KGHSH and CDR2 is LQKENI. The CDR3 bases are TGTGCCAGCTCACCGTATGGGCCAGGCCGCATGAACACTGAAGCTTTCTTT. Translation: CASSPYGPGRMNTEAFF. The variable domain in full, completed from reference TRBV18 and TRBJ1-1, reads NAGVMQNPRHLVRRRGQEARLRCSPMKGHSHVYWYRQLPEEGLKFMVYLQKENIIDESGMPKERFSAEFPKEGPSILRIQQVVRGDSAAYFCASSPYGPGRMNTEAFFGQGTRLTVV.

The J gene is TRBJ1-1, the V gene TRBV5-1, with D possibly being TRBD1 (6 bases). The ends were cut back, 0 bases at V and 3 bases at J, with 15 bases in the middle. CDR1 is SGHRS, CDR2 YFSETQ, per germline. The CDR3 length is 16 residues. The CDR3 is CASSLGPLQGYTEAFF. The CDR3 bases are TGCGCCAGCAGCTTGGGACCGCTACAGGGTTACACTGAAGCTTTCTTT.

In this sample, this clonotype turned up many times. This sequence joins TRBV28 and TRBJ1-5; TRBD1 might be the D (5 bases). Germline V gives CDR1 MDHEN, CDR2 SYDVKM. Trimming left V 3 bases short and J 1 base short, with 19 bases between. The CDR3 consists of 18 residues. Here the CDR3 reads CASSFELGGTVSNQPQHF. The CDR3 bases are TGTGCCAGCAGTTTTGAACTGGGAGGGACCGTAAGCAATCAGCCCCAGCATTTT.

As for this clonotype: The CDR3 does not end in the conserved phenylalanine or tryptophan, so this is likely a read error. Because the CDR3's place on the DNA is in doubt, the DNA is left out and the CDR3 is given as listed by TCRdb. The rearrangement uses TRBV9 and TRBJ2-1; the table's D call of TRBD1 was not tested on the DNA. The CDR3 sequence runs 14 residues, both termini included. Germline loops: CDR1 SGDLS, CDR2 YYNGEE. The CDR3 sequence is CASSVDQNPPLLFL.

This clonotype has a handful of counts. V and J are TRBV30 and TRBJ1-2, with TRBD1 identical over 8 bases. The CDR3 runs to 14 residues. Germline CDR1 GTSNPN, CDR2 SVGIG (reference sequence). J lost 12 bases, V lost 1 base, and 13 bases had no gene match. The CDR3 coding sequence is TGTGCCTGGAGTGGTAGGAGACAGGGGACGGGCGACACCTTC. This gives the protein CAWSGRRQGTGDTF.